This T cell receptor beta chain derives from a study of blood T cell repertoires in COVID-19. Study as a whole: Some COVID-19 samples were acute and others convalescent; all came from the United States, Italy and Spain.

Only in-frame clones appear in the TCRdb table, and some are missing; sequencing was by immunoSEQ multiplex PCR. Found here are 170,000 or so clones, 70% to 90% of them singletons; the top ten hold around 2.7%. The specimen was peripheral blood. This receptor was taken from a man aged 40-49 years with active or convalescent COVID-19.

The CDR3 spells CASSLGTDGQYF. Written as DNA, the CDR3 is TGCGCCAGCAGCTTGGGGACAGACGGGCAGTACTTC. The V gene is TRBV5-1, the J gene TRBJ2-7, with a weak D call TRBD1 (6 bases). V lost 0 bases to trimming and J lost 9 bases, with 10 bases between them. The CDR3 is 12 residues long. In germline, CDR1 is SGHRS, CDR2 YFSETQ.